What follows describes a single T cell receptor (beta chain). No antigen is known for it. Base qualities are not provided; no much larger clone lies one nucleotide away. This specimen belongs to a study of T-cell memory formation after mild COVID-19 (dated by TCRdb to the early 2020s). With regard to the full study: Most TCR sequence clusters were specific to one of the two donors. Two young, previously healthy adult volunteers, one female and one male, were included in the cohort. In two donors, T-cell clones that expanded and contracted after mild COVID-19 were tracked by sequencing TCRalpha and TCRbeta repertoires over time.

Ficoll-Paque density gradient centrifugation was used to isolate PBMCs. The full study reports these points: Contracting CD4+ clones appeared mostly in the CM and EM memory subsets, whereas CD8+ clones were enriched in EMRA. The study included only a couple of mild cases, and larger cohorts that include severe cases with pre-infection samples were judged to be necessary. The detection of some responding clones in pre-infection memory suggests that pre-existing cross-reactive memory T cells joined the SARS-CoV-2 response. Whether the second-wave clones peaking on day 37 were SARS-CoV-2 specific was not confirmed. Balanced CD4/CD8 phenotypes were observed for clones contracting from day 15 to 85, whereas a bias towards CD4+ was observed for a second wave of clones expanding from day 15 to 37.

This sample was sequenced with an Illumina NovaSeq 6000. TCRalpha and TCRbeta cDNA libraries were built by 5'RACE with constant-segment primers, adding sample barcodes and unique molecular identifiers. Trizol reagent was used to extract RNA from every sample. Library amplification was performed in two PCR steps, and a second sample barcode and Illumina TruSeq adapters were introduced in the second step. Sequencing of the libraries was done on an Illumina NovaSeq, producing 2 x 150 bp paired-end reads. The source study handled its data this way. The reads were demultiplexed and collapsed into UMI-guided consensus sequences using migec v1.2.7. Using mixcr v2.1.11, UMI consensuses were aligned to TRA and TRB V and J templates and then assembled into clonotypes. Expanded or contracted clonotypes were those called significant by both edgeR and NoisET, with noise models trained on biological replicates. edgeR calls used a false discovery rate-adjusted p below 0.01 and a log2 fold-change threshold of 1. As an exploratory analysis of dynamics, max-normalized trajectories of the 1000 most abundant clonotypes were examined by PCA with hierarchical clustering. Separately sequenced CD4+ and CD8+ repertoires were used to assign the CD4 or CD8 phenotype of responding clones. TCRdb itself trimmed the public reads at Q25 with fastp, ran MiXCR and retained productive beta chains. Rows are unified per CDR3 protein, each entry keeping the most common DNA and genes. TCRdb's processing, not the study's, gives the V and J calls here. This sample is represented by 380,000 or so distinct CDR3 sequences; roughly 14% of them were singletons. Under 25% of the sample rests with the top ten.

The specimen was PBMCs or a T cell subset sorted from them (not recorded which). The sequence derives from a young man who had mild COVID-19 (a few samples of this study predate the infection). The sample titles of this study are shuffled in the database, so cell type and time point are left out; the donor was told from shared clones.

CDR3 region: CSARDRDRASYEQYF. At the DNA level, the sequence is TGCAGTGCTAGAGACCGGGACAGGGCCTCCTACGAGCAGTACTTC. Recombination joined TRBV20-1 with TRBJ2-7; the junction holds 9 bases that match TRBD1. From V the trimming removes 0 bases and from J it removes 0 bases, while the gene matches leave 3 bases of the junction unaccounted for. CDR1 and CDR2, looked up from the germline V gene (reference sequence), are DFQATT and SNEGSKA. From the cysteine up to the phenylalanine, the CDR3 has a length of 15 residues. Only the CDR3 part of the read is kept: 45 bases, read in frame from the first base.